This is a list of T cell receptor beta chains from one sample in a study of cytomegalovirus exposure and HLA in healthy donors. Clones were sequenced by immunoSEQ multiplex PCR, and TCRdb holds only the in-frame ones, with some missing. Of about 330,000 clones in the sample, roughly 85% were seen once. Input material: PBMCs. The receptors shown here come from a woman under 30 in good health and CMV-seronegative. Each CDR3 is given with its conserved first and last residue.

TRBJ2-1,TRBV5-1,CASSTPVGRALRNEQFF
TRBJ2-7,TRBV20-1,CSAIRGNEQYF
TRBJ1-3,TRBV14,CASSGLSGNTIYF
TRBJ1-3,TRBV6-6,CASSQGQAPSGNTIYF
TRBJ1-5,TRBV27,CATGGVNQPQHF
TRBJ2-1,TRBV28,CASSPGLAGGTEKWNEQFF
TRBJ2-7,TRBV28,CASSQPGQPPYEQYF
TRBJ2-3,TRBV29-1,CSVTQGTVVTDTQYF
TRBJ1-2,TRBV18,CASSPAQGADYGYTF
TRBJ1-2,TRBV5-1,CASSLSSQAHYGYTF
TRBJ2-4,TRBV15,CATSTMGQGLAKNIQYF
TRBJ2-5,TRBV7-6,CASSLRASGSIEETQYF
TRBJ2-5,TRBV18,CASSPRTSGRETQYF
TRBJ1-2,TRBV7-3,CASSPAGGIDYGYTF
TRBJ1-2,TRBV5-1,CASSLTGVDYGYTF
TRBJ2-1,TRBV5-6,CASSLLDRANNEQFF
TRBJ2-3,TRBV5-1,CASGLGTDTDTQYF
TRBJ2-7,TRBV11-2,CASSLDGLAGASYEQYF
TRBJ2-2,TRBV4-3,CASSQFHRNTGELFF
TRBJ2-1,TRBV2,CASSEGQGSYNEQFF
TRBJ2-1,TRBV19,CASSITGLAGVYNEQFF
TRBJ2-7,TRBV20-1,CSARDQVEQYF
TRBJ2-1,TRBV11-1,CASSLVAGPPYNEQFF
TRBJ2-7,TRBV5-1,CASSPPGQGPNEQYF
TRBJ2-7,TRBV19,CASSSDRVPEQYF
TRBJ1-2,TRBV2,CASTNPGPGYYGYTF
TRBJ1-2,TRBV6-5,CASSNNYGYTF
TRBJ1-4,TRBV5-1,CASSRQENEKLFF
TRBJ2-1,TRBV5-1,CASSPGQGSVLGQFF
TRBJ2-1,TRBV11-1,CASSLAWHTSYNEQFF
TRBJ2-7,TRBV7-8,CASSLRQGQYF
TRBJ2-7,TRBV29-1,CSVERTSGILF
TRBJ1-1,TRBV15,CATSRTGTGKGVDEAFF
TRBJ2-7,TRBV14,CASSLGQGPYYEQYF
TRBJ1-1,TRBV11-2,CASKQSPMNTEAFF
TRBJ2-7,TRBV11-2,CASSLVGGGDEQYF
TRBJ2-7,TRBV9,CASSAGLAAGDLSYEQYF
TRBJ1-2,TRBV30,CAWSVGGLGGYTF
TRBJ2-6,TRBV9,CASSVGGSGANVLTF
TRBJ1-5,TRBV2,CASTDYSNQPQHF
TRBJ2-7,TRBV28,CASSSGAQTTYEQYF
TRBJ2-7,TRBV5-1,CASSHGGQYYEQYF
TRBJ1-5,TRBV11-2,CASSLAERQPQHF
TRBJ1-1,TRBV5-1,CASSSLMNTEAFF